This TCR beta chain was sequenced during a study of identical twins. A single count supports this clonotype. The antigen remains undetermined. All donors were healthy, and all were Caucasian. CDR1 and CDR2 from the germline V gene are DFQATT and SNEGSKA (reference sequence). The CDR3 covers 12 residues. Regarding the study as a whole: Partly confounded zero-insertion analyses could result from invariant MAIT and iNKT cells. For monozygotic twins, models underestimated out-of-frame TCR alpha sharing. Cord blood beta clonotypes present at high abundance carried fewer insertions; no such pattern appeared in memory repertoires.

TCRdb recomputed calls from the 5' RACE reads with MiXCR, one row per CDR3 protein. Of approximately 1.8 million distinct CDR3 sequences listed, less than 40% were seen once; the top ten hold more than 0.25%. The sequenced sample consisted of cord blood. The receptor's source is a newborn girl in good health. This chain connects TRBV20-1 to TRBJ2-5; 8 bases match TRBD1. The end of the DNA aligns better with TRBJ2-7, so the J call may be wrong. The chain's CDR3 is CSVRRTGNEQYF. CDR3 bases: TGCAGTGTCCGGCGGACAGGGAACGAGCAGTACTTC.